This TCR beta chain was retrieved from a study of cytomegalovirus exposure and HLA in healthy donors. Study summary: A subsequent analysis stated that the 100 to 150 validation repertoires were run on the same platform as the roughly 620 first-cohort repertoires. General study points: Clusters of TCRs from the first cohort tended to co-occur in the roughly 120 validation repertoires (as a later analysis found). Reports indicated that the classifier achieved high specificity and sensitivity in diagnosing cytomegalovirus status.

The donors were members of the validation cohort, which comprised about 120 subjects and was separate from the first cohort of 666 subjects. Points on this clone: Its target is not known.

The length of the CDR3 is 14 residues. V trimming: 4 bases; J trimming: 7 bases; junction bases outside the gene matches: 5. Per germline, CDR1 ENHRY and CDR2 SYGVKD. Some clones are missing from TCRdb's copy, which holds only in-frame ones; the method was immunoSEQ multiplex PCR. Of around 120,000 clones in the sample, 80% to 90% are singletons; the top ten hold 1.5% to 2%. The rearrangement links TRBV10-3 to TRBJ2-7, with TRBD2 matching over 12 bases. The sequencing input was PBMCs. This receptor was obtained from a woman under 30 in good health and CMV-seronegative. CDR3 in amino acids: CAISGTSGIWEQYF. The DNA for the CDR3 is TGTGCCATCAGTGGGACTAGCGGGATTTGGGAGCAGTACTTC.